This TCR beta chain derives from a study of cytomegalovirus exposure and HLA in healthy donors. Study as a whole: The same platform was used for the roughly 120 validation repertoires as for the roughly 700 first-cohort repertoires, as reported in a later analysis.

The donors were part of the validation cohort of 100 to 150 subjects. That cohort was separate from the first cohort, which comprised about 730 subjects. CDR3 length: 14 amino acids. Trimming pared 3 bases from V and 7 bases from J, leaving 15 bases between. Looked up from germline, CDR1 is KGHSH and CDR2 is LQKENI. Only in-frame clones appear in the TCRdb table, and some are missing; sequencing was by immunoSEQ multiplex PCR. This sample has tens of thousands of clones, with 85% to 95% found just once. This sequence originates from a young man in good health and CMV-seropositive. V gene TRBV18 combines with J gene TRBJ1-1; D not certain. The sample taken for sequencing was PBMCs. The CDR3 DNA reads TGTGCCAGCTCACCCCCCACCGTGGGCGTTGAAGCTTTCTTT. As protein: CASSPPTVGVEAFF.